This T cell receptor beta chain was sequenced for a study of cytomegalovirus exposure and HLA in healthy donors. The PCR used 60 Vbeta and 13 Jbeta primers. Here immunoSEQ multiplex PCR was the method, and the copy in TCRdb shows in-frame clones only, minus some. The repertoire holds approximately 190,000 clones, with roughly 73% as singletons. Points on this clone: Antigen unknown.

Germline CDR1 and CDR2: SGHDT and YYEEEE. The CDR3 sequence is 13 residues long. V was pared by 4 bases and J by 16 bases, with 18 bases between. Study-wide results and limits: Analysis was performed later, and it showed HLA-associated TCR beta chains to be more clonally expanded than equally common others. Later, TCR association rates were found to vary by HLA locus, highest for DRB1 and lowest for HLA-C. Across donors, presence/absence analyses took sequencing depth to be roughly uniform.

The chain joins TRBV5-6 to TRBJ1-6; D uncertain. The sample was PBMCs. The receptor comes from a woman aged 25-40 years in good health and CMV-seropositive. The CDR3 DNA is TGTGCCAGCAGCGGAGCCGGGATTCGAGCACTCCACTTT. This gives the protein CASSGAGIRALHF.